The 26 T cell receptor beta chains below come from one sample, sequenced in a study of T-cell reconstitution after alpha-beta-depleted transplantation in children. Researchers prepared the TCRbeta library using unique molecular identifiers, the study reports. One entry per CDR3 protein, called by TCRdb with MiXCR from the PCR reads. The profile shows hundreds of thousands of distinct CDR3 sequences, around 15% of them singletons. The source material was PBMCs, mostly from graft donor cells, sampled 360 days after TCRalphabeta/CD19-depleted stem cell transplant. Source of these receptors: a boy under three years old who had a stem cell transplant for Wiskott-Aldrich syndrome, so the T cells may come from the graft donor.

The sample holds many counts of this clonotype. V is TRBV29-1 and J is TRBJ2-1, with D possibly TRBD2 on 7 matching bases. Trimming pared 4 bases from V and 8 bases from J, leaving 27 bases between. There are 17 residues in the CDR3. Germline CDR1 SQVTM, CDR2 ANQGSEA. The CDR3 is CSVVWWGGTRRRDEQFF. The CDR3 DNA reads TGCAGCGTTGTCTGGTGGGGGGGCACCCGGAGGAGGGATGAGCAGTTCTTC.

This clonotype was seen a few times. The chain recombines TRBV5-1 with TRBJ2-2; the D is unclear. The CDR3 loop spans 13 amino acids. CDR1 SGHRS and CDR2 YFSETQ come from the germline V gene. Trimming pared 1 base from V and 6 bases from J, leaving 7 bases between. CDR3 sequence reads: CASSLLASGELFF. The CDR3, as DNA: TGCGCCAGCAGCTTGTTGGCCTCCGGGGAGCTGTTTTTT.

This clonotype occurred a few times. CDR3 loop: CASSFIGHYGYTF. CDR3 coding DNA: TGTGCCAGCAGTTTTATCGGTCACTATGGCTACACCTTC. The V call is TRBV12-3 or TRBV12-4, the J call TRBJ1-2; D uncertain. Between the trimmed V and J ends, which lost 3 bases and 3 bases, there was a span of 8 bases. The CDR3 covers 13 residues.

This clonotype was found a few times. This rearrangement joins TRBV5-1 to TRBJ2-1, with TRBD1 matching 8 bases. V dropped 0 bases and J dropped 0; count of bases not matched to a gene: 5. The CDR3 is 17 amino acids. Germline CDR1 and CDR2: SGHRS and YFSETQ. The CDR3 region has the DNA TGCGCCAGCAGCTTGGACAGGGGGAGGATCTCCTACAATGAGCAGTTCTTC. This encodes CASSLDRGRISYNEQFF.

CDR3 residues: CSSGVGVRNEQFF. The CDR3 coding sequence is TGCAGCTCAGGCGTTGGTGTACGGAATGAGCAGTTCTTC. The genes are TRBV29-1 and TRBJ2-1; D gene ambiguous. V gave up 8 bases and J gave up 7 bases, with 18 bases separating them. CDR3 length: 13 residues. Germline V CDR1 and CDR2: SQVTM, ANQGSEA.

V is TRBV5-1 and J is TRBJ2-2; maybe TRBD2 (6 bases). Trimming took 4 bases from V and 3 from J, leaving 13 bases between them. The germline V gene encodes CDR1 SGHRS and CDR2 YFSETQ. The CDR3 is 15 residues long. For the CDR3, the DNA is TGCGCCAGCAGCAGGGCGGGGTTGGACACCGGGGAGCTGTTTTTT. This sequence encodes CASSRAGLDTGELFF. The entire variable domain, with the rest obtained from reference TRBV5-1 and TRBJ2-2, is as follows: KAGVTQTPRYLIKTRGQQVTLSCSPISGHRSVSWYQQTPGQGLQFLFEYFSETQRNKGNFPGRFSGRQFSNSRSEMNVSTLELGDSALYLCASSRAGLDTGELFFGEGSRLTVL.

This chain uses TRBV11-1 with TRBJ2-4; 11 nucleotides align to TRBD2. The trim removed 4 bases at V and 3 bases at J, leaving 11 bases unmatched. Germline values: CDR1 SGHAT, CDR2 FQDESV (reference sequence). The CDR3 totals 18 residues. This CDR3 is CASSSDPTSGSIKNIQYF. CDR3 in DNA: TGTGCCAGCAGCTCAGACCCCACTAGCGGGAGCATCAAAAACATTCAGTACTTC.

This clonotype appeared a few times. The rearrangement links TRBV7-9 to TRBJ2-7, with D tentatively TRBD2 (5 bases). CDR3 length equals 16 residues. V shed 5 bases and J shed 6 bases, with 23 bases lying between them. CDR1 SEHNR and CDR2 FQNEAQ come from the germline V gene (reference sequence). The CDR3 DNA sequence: TGTGCCAGCAGCCTTACCCCAGAGGGCCAATCGGGCGAGCAGTACTTC. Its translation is CASSLTPEGQSGEQYF.

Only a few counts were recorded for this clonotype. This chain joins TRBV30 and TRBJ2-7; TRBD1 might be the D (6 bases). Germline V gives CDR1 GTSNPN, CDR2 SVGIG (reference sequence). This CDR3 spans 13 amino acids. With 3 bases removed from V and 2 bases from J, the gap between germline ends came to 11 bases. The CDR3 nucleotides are TGTGCCTGGAGCGGACAGTCAACCTACGAGCAGTACTTC. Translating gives CAWSGQSTYEQYF.

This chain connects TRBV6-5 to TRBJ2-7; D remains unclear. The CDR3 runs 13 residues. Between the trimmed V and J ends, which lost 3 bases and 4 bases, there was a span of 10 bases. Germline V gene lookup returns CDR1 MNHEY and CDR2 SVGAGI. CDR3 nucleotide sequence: TGTGCCAGCAGTTATTGGAGTGGATACGAGCAGTACTTC. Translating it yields CASSYWSGYEQYF.

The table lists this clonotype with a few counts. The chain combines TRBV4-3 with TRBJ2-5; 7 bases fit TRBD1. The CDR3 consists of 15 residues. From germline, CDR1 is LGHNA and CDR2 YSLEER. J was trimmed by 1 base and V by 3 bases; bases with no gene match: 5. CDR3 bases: TGCGCCAGCAGCCAGCTCAGGGGGTTCCAAGAGACCCAGTACTTC. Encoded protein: CASSQLRGFQETQYF.

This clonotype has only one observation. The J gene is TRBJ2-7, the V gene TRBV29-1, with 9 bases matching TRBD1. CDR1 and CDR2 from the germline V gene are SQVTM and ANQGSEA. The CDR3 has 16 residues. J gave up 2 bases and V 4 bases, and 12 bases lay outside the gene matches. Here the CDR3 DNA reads TGCAGCGTTGGGGACAGGGCAAGGGATCTAGCCTACGAGCAGTACTTC. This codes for CSVGDRARDLAYEQYF.

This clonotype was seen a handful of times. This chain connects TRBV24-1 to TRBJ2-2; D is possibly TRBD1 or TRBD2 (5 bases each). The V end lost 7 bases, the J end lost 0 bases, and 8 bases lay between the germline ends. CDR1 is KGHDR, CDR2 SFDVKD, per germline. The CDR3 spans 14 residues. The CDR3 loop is CATRGDANTGELFF. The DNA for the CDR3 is TGTGCCACCAGAGGGGACGCGAACACCGGGGAGCTGTTTTTT.

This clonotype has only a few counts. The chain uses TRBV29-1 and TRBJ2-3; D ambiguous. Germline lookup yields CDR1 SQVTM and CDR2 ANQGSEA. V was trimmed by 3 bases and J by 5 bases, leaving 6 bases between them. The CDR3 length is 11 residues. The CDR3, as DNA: TGCAGCGTTGATTGGGTAGATACGCAGTATTTT. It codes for CSVDWVDTQYF.

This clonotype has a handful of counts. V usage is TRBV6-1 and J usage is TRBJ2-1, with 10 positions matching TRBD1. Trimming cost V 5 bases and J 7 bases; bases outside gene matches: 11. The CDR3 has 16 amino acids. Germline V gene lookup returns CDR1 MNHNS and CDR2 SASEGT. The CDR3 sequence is CASSRQGAQRRNEQFF. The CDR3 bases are TGTGCCAGCAGTCGACAGGGGGCCCAGAGGCGGAATGAGCAGTTCTTC.

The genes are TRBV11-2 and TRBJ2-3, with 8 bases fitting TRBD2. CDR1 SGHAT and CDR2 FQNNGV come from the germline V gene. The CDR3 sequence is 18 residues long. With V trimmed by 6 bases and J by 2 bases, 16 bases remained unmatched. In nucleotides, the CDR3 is TGTGCCAGCAGATCCACGTTTCTCAGCGGGGGTAACACAGATACGCAGTATTTT. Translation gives CASRSTFLSGGNTDTQYF.

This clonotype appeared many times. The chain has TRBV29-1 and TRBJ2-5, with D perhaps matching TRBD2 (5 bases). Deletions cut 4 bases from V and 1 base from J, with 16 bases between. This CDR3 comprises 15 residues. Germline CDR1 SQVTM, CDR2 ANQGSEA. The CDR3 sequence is CSVVPLRASQETQYF. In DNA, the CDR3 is TGCAGCGTTGTCCCTTTGCGGGCTTCCCAAGAGACCCAGTACTTC.

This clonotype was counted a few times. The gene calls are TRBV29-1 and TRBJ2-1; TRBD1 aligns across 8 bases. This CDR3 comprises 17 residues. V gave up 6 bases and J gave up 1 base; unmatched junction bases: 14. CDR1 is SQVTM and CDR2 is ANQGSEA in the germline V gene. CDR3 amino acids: CSVEPGGARFSYNEQFF. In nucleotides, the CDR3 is TGCAGCGTCGAGCCAGGGGGCGCACGGTTTTCCTACAATGAGCAGTTCTTC.

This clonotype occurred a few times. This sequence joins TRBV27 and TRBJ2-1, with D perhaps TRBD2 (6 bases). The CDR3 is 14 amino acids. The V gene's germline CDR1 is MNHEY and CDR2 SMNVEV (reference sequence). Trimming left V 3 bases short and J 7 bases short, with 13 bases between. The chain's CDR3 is CASSFLGGGNEQFF. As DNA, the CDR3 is TGTGCCAGCAGTTTTCTGGGTGGGGGGAATGAGCAGTTCTTC.

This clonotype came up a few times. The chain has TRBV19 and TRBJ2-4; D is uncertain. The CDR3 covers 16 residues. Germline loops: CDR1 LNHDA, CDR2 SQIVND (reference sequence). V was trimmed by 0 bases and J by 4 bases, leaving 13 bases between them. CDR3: CASSIEVGRAKNIQYF. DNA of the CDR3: TGTGCCAGTAGTATAGAGGTCGGTAGAGCTAAAAACATTCAGTACTTC.

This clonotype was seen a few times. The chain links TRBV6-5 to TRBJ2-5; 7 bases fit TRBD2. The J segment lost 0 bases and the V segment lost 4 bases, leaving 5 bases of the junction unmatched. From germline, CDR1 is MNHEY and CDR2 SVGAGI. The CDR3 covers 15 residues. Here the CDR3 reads CASSSGTKYQETQYF. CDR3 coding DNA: TGTGCCAGCAGTTCCGGGACTAAGTACCAAGAGACCCAGTACTTC.

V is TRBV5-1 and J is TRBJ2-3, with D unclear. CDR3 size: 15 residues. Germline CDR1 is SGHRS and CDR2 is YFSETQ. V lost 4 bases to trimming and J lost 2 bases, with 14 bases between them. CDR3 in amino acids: CASSRAPSPTDTQYF. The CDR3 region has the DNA TGCGCCAGCAGCCGGGCCCCTTCCCCCACAGATACGCAGTATTTT.

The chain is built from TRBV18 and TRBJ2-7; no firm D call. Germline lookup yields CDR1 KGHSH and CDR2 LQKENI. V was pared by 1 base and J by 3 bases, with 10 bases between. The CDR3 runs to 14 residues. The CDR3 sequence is CASSPLPGDYEQYF. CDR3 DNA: TGTGCCAGCTCACCACTACCTGGGGACTACGAGCAGTACTTC.

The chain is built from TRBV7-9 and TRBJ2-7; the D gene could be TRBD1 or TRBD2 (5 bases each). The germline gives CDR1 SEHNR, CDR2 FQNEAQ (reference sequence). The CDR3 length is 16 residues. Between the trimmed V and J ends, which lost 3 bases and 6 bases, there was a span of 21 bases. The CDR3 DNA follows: TGTGCCAGCAGCTTGGGGACCCATTCCTTCGAGGGCGAGCAGTACTTC. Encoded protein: CASSLGTHSFEGEQYF.

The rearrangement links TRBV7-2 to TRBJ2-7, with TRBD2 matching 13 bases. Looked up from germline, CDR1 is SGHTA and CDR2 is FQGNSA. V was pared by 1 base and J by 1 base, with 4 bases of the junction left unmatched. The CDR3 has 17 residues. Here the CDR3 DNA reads TGTGCCAGCAGCTTAGGGGGGACTAGCGGGACGTCCTACGAGCAGTACTTC. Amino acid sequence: CASSLGGTSGTSYEQYF. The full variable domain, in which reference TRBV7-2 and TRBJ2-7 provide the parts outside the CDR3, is GAGVSQSPSNKVTEKGKDVELRCDPISGHTALYWYRQSLGQGLEFLIYFQGNSAPDKSGLPSDRFSAERTGGSVSTLTIQRTQQEDSAVYLCASSLGGTSGTSYEQYFGPGTRLTVT.

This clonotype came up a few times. The CDR3 loop is CASSFETSGGGDTQYF. Here the CDR3 DNA reads TGCGCCAGCAGCTTCGAGACTAGCGGGGGTGGGGATACGCAGTATTTT. This chain connects TRBV5-1 to TRBJ2-3, with 12 bases fitting TRBD2. The germline V gene encodes CDR1 SGHRS and CDR2 YFSETQ. The V and J ends lost 2 bases and 6 bases, in that order; junction bases with no gene match: 7. This CDR3 spans 16 amino acids.